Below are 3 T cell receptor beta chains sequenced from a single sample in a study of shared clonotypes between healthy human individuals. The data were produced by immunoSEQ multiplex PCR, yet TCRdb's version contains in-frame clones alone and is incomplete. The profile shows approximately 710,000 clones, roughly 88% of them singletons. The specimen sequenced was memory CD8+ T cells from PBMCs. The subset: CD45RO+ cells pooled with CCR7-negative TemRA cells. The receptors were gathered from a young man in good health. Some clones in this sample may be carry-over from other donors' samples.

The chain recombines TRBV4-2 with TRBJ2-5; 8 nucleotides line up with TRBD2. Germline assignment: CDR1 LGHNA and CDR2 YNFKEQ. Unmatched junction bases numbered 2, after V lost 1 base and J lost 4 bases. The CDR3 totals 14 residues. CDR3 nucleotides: TGTGCCAGCAGCCAAGTGGGACTAGGAGAGACCCAGTACTTC. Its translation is CASSQVGLGETQYF.

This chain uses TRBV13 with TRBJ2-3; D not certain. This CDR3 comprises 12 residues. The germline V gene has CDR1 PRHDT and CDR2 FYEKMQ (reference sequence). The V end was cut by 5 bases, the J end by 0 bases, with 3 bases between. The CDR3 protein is CASSASTDTQYF. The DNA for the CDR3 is TGTGCCAGCAGCGCTAGCACAGATACGCAGTATTTT.

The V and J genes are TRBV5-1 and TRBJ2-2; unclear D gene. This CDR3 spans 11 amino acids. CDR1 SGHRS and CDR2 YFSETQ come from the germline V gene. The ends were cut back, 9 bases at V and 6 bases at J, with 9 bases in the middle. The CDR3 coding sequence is TGCGCCACCTCTGGGTCCGGGGAGCTGTTTTTT. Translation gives CATSGSGELFF.